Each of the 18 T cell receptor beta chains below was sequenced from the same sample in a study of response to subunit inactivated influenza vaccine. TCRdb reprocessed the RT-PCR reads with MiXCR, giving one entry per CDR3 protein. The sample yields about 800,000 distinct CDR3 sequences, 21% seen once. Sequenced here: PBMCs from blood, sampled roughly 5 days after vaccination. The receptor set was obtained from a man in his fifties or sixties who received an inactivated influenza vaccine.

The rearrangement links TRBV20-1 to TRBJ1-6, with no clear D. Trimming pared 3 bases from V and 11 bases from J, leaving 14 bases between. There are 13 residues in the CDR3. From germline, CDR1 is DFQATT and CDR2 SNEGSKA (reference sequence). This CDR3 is CSASLGEATPLHF. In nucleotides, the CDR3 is TGCAGTGCTAGTTTGGGTGAGGCGACACCCCTCCACTTT.

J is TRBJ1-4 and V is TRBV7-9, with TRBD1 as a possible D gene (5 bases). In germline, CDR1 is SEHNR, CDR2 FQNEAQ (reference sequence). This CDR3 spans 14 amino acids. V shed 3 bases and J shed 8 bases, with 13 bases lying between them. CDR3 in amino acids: CASSLSGTGEKLFF. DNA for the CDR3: TGTGCCAGCAGCTTGTCCGGGACTGGGGAAAAACTGTTTTTT.

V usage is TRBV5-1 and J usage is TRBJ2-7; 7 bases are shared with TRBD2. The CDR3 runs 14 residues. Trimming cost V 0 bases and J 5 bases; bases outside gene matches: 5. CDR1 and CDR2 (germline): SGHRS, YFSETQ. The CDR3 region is CASSLAREMDEQYF. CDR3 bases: TGCGCCAGCAGCTTGGCGCGGGAGATGGACGAGCAGTACTTC.

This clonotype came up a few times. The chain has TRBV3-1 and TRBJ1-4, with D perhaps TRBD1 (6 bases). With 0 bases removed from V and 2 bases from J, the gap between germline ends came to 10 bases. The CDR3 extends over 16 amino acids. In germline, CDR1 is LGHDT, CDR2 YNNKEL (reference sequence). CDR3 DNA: TGTGCCAGCAGCCAAGACCCCGGACAGACTAATGAAAAACTGTTTTTT. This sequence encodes CASSQDPGQTNEKLFF.

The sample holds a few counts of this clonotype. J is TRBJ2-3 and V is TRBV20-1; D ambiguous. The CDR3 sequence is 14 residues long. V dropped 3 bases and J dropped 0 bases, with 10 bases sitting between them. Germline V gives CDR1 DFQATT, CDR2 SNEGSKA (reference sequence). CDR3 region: CSASAAVSTDTQYF. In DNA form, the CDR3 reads TGCAGTGCTAGTGCGGCAGTAAGCACAGATACGCAGTATTTT.

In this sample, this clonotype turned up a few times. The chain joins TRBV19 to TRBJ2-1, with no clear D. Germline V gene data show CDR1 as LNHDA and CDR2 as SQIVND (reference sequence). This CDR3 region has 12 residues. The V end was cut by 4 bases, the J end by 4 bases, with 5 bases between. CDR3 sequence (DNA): TGTGCCAGTAGTAATCGGTACAATGAGCAGTTCTTC. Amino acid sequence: CASSNRYNEQFF. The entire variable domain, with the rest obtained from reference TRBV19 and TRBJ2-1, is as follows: DGGITQSPKYLFRKEGQNVTLSCEQNLNHDAMYWYRQDPGQGLRLIYYSQIVNDFQKGDIAEGYSVSREKKESFPLTVTSAQKNPTAFYLCASSNRYNEQFFGPGTRLTVL.

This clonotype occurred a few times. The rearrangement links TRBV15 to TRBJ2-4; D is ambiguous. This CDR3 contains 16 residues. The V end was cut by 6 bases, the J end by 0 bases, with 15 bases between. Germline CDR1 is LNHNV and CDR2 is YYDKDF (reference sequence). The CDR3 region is CATRDKKQLAKNIQYF. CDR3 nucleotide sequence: TGTGCCACCAGAGATAAAAAACAGTTAGCCAAAAACATTCAGTACTTC.

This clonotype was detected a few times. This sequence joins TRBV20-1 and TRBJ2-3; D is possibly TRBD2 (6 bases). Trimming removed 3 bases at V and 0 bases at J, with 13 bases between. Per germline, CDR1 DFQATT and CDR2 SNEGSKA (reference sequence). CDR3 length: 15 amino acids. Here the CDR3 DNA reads TGCAGTGCTAGTATCGGAGGGCCAAGCACAGATACGCAGTATTTT. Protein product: CSASIGGPSTDTQYF.

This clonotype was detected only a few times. Here the CDR3 reads CASSYGDSFSYNEQFF. CDR3 nucleotides: TGTGCCAGCAGTTACGGGGACAGTTTCTCCTACAATGAGCAGTTCTTC. The chain combines TRBV6-5 with TRBJ2-1; 7 bases line up with TRBD1. The V segment lost 2 bases and the J segment 0 bases; nucleotides outside the gene matches: 4. Germline V lookup: CDR1 MNHEY, CDR2 SVGAGI. This CDR3 comprises 16 residues.

CDR3 in amino acids: CASSHEAGTGSYGYTF. The DNA of the CDR3 is TGTGCCAGCAGCCACGAAGCCGGGACAGGGAGCTATGGCTACACCTTC. The chain recombines TRBV3-1 with TRBJ1-2, with TRBD1 matching 9 bases. With V trimmed by 3 bases and J by 4 bases, 9 bases remained unmatched. Germline V CDR1 and CDR2: LGHDT, YNNKEL (reference sequence). This CDR3 is 16 amino acids long. Drawing the rest from reference TRBV3-1 and TRBJ1-2, the complete variable domain is DTAVSQTPKYLVTQMGNDKSIKCEQNLGHDTMYWYKQDSKKFLKIMFSYNNKELIINETVPNRFSPKSPDKAHLNLHINSLELGDSAVYFCASSHEAGTGSYGYTFGSGTRLTVV.

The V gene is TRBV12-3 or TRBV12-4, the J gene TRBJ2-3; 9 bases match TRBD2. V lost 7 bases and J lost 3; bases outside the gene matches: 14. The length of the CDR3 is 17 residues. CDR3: CASTTLLRGGRTDTQYF. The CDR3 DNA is TGTGCCAGCACCACTCTCCTGCGGGGGGGCCGTACAGATACGCAGTATTTT.

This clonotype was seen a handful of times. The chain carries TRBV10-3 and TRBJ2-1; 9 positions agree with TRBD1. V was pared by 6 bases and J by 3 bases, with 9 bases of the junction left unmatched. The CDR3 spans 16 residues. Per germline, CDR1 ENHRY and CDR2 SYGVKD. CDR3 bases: TGTGCCATCAGAGCGAGCACAGGGGGCGACTACAATGAGCAGTTCTTC. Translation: CAIRASTGGDYNEQFF.

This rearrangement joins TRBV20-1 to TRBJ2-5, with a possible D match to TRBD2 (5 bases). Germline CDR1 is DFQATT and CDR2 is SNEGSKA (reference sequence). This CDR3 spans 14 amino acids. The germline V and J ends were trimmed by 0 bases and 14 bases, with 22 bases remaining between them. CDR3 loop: CSARDQARGPPPYF. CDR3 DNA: TGCAGTGCTAGAGATCAAGCTCGAGGGCCGCCTCCATACTTC.

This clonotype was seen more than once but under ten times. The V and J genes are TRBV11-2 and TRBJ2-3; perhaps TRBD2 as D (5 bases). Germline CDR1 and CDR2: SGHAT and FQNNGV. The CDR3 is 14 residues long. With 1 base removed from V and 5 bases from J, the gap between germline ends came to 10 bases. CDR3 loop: CASSLGRRVDTQYF. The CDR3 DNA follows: TGTGCCAGCAGCTTAGGGCGGCGGGTAGATACGCAGTATTTT. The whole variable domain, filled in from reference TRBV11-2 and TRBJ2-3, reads EAGVAQSPRYKIIEKRQSVAFWCNPISGHATLYWYQQILGQGPKLLIQFQNNGVVDDSQLPKDRFSAERLKGVDSTLKIQPAKLEDSAVYLCASSLGRRVDTQYFGPGTRLTVL.

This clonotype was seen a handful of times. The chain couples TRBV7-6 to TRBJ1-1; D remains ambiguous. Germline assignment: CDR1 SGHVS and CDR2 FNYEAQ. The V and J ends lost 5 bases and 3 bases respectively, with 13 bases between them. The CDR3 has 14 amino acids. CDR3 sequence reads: CASSPHGSDTEAFF. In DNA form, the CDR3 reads TGTGCCAGCAGCCCTCATGGTTCGGACACTGAAGCTTTCTTT.

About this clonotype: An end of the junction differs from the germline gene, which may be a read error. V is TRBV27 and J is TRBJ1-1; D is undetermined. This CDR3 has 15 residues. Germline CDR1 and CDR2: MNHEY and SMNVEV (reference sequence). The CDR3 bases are TGTTCCAGCAGTTTATCGGGAGGACCGAACACTGAAGCTTTCTTT. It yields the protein CSSSLSGGPNTEAFF.

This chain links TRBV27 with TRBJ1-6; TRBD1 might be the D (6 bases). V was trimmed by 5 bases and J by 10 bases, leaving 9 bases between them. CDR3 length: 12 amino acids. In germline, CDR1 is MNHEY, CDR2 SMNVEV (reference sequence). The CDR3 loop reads CASSTGPSPLHF. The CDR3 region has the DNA TGTGCCAGCAGTACAGGGCCCTCACCCCTCCACTTT.

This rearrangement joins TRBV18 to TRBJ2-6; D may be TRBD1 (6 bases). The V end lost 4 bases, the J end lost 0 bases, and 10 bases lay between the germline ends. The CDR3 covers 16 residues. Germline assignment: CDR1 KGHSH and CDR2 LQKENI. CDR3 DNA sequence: TGTGCCAGCTCACTGGACAGAGTCTCTGGGGCCAACGTCCTGACTTTC. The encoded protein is CASSLDRVSGANVLTF.